A single sample is the source of the 4 T cell receptor beta chains below, sequenced in a study of blood T cell repertoires in COVID-19. Clones were read by immunoSEQ multiplex PCR, and TCRdb kept only the in-frame ones, dropping some. The sample lists tens of thousands of clones; about nine tenths were seen once. Sequences were obtained from peripheral blood. These receptors were obtained from a man in his 60s with COVID-19, enrolled during active disease.

The V call is TRBV11-2, the J call TRBJ1-1; tentatively, D is TRBD1 (6 bases). The CDR3 runs to 15 residues. V shed 5 bases and J shed 0 bases, with 13 bases lying between them. Germline CDR1 and CDR2: SGHAT and FQNNGV. The CDR3 region is CASSTRQEMNTEAFF. The CDR3 DNA reads TGTGCCAGCAGCACCAGACAGGAGATGAACACTGAAGCTTTCTTT.

The gene calls are TRBV5-1 and TRBJ2-3, with 10 bases that match TRBD2. Germline-derived CDR1 and CDR2 are SGHRS and YFSETQ. The CDR3 sequence is 16 residues long. V trimming: 4 bases; J trimming: 0 bases; junction bases outside the gene matches: 5. DNA of the CDR3: TGCGCCAGCAGCCTTGAACTAGCGGGAAGCACAGATACGCAGTATTTT. It translates to CASSLELAGSTDTQYF.

This chain links TRBV19 with TRBJ1-5, with a weak D call TRBD1 (5 bases). The germline V gene has CDR1 LNHDA and CDR2 SQIVND (reference sequence). The CDR3 runs to 16 residues. V was clipped by 6 bases and J by 0 bases, with 15 bases between them. The CDR3 DNA follows: TGTGCCAGTAGCAGGACAAACCTCTATAGCAATCAGCCCCAGCATTTT. It codes for CASSRTNLYSNQPQHF.

The CDR3 region is CASSPPGNRAENEQFF. The CDR3 DNA sequence: TGTGCCAGCTCACCACCTGGGAACAGGGCGGAAAATGAGCAGTTCTTC. V is TRBV18 and J is TRBJ2-1; possibly TRBD1 for D (6 bases). The CDR3 length is 16 residues. V was trimmed by 0 bases and J by 7 bases, leaving 16 bases between them. Germline V CDR1 and CDR2: KGHSH, LQKENI.